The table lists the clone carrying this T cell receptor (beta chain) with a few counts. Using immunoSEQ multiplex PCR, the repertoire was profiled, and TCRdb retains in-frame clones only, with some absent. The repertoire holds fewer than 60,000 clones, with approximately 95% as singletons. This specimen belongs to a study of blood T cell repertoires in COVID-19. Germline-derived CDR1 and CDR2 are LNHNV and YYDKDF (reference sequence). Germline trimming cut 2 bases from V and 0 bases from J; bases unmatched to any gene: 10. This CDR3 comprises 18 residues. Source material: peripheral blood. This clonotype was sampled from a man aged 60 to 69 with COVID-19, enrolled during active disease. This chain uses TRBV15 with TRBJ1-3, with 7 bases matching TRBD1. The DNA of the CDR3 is TGTGCCACCAGCAGAAAAGGGGAAGGGGGCCTCTCTGGAAACACCATATATTTT. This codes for CATSRKGEGGLSGNTIYF.